The 27 T cell receptor beta chains given below trace back to one sample, sequenced in a study of OX40 agonist ivuxolimab in advanced cancers. Produced via immunoSEQ multiplex PCR; TCRdb's table is partial and in-frame only. The sample records about 82,000 clones, more than 85% being singletons. Sample: CD4+ or CD8+ T cells sorted from blood, taken in a trial of the OX40 agonist ivuxolimab. The receptor source for this set is an adult with an advanced solid tumor such as melanoma, head and neck, liver or kidney cancer.

The J gene is TRBJ2-4, the V gene TRBV28; 7 bases are a match to TRBD2. The CDR3 contains 16 residues. Losses at the gene ends were 6 bases for V and 0 bases for J; bases not matched to a gene: 8. Germline V lookup: CDR1 MDHEN, CDR2 SYDVKM. For the CDR3, the DNA is TGTGCCAGCAGCCCCAGCGGGATGGAAGCCAAAAACATTCAGTACTTC. Translation: CASSPSGMEAKNIQYF.

The CDR3 spells CASSLVEEETQYF. The CDR3 region has the DNA TGTGCCAGCAGCTTGGTAGAAGAAGAGACCCAGTACTTC. J is TRBJ2-5 and V is TRBV5-4; no clear D. In germline, CDR1 is SGHNT, CDR2 YYREEE (reference sequence). This CDR3 is built from 13 residues. V gave up 0 bases and J gave up 3 bases, with 6 bases separating them.

This chain links TRBV7-2 with TRBJ2-5; D may be TRBD2 (5 bases). The CDR3 spans 14 residues. Per germline, CDR1 SGHTA and CDR2 FQGNSA. Trimming cost V 4 bases and J 2 bases, with 11 bases left between them. The CDR3 bases are TGTGCCAGCAGCTCCCCGGGAAGGCAAGAGACCCAGTACTTC. Translating it yields CASSSPGRQETQYF.

The chain carries TRBV28 and TRBJ1-5; D may be TRBD1 (5 bases). The germline CDR1 and CDR2 sequences are MDHEN and SYDVKM. V gave up 7 bases and J gave up 7 bases, with 11 bases separating them. CDR3 length: 12 residues. CDR3 sequence: CASMVRAQPQHF. The CDR3 region has the DNA TGTGCCAGCATGGTCAGGGCCCAGCCCCAGCATTTT.

This chain uses TRBV5-5 with TRBJ1-3, with a possible D match to TRBD1 (5 bases). The germline V gene encodes CDR1 SGHKS and CDR2 YYEKEE (reference sequence). The CDR3 totals 13 residues. The ends were cut back, 5 bases at V and 2 bases at J, with 8 bases in the middle. The CDR3 nucleotides read TGTGCCAGCAGGCAAGGGGCTGGAAACACCATATATTTT. It specifies CASRQGAGNTIYF.

The chain uses TRBV6-1 and TRBJ1-2; 7 bases are a match to TRBD1. V was clipped by 3 bases and J by 6 bases; unmatched bases: 4. CDR3 length: 13 amino acids. CDR1 and CDR2 (germline): MNHNS, SASEGT. The CDR3 protein is CASSDWGQHGYTF. Written as DNA, the CDR3 is TGTGCCAGCAGTGATTGGGGACAGCATGGCTACACCTTC.

The V gene is TRBV7-2, the J gene TRBJ1-4; D is uncertain. CDR3 length equals 13 residues. The germline CDR1 and CDR2 sequences are SGHTA and FQGNSA. Between the trimmed V and J ends, which lost 0 bases and 11 bases, there was a span of 10 bases. CDR3 loop: CASSLARQTKLFF. The CDR3 nucleotides are TGTGCCAGCAGCTTAGCTAGGCAGACGAAACTGTTTTTT.

V and J are TRBV5-6 and TRBJ2-7, with D unclear. The CDR3 consists of 11 residues. The germline V gene encodes CDR1 SGHDT and CDR2 YYEEEE. Trimming removed 2 bases at V and 7 bases at J, with 7 bases between. The CDR3 sequence: CASSFATEQYF. The CDR3 DNA sequence: TGTGCCAGCAGCTTTGCGACAGAGCAGTACTTC.

In DNA form, the CDR3 reads TGTGCCAGCAGTCGGACAGGGGAAGCTTTCTTT. Translation gives CASSRTGEAFF. V is TRBV6-1 and J is TRBJ1-1, with 8 bases matching TRBD1. This CDR3 region has 11 residues. V was clipped by 5 bases and J by 8 bases; unmatched bases: 1. Germline lookup yields CDR1 MNHNS and CDR2 SASEGT.

V gene TRBV14 combines with J gene TRBJ2-1; TRBD2 agrees at 7 bases. V was pared by 5 bases and J by 4 bases, with 8 bases of the junction left unmatched. The germline V gene encodes CDR1 SGHDN and CDR2 FVKESK. This CDR3 has 15 amino acids. CDR3 sequence (DNA): TGTGCCAGCAGCAGGCTAGCGGTAATTTACAATGAGCAGTTCTTC. It codes for CASSRLAVIYNEQFF.

This sequence joins TRBV7-9 and TRBJ2-5; the D gene is possibly TRBD1 (5 bases). The CDR3 loop spans 15 amino acids. Germline loops: CDR1 SEHNR, CDR2 FQNEAQ (reference sequence). Trimming took 1 base from V and 5 from J, leaving 14 bases between them. CDR3 amino acids: CASSLDQGRAETQYF. The CDR3 coding sequence is TGTGCCAGCAGCTTAGATCAGGGAAGGGCCGAGACCCAGTACTTC.

The chain has TRBV6-5 and TRBJ1-1; 8 positions agree with TRBD1. The trim removed 5 bases at V and 4 bases at J, leaving 6 bases unmatched. CDR1 and CDR2 from the germline V gene are MNHEY and SVGAGI. This CDR3 region has 14 residues. CDR3: CASSPDRVGTEAFF. CDR3 DNA: TGTGCCAGCAGTCCGGACAGGGTGGGCACTGAAGCTTTCTTT.

The J gene is TRBJ1-2, the V gene TRBV5-1; TRBD1 is a possible D gene (6 bases). V gave up 4 bases and J gave up 1 base, with 11 bases separating them. Germline CDR1 and CDR2: SGHRS and YFSETQ. The CDR3 length is 14 residues. CDR3 coding DNA: TGCGCCAGCAGCAAAGGGGGGAGTAACTATGGCTACACCTTC. As protein: CASSKGGSNYGYTF. Full variable domain (remainder filled in from reference TRBV5-1 and TRBJ1-2): KAGVTQTPRYLIKTRGQQVTLSCSPISGHRSVSWYQQTPGQGLQFLFEYFSETQRNKGNFPGRFSGRQFSNSRSEMNVSTLELGDSALYLCASSKGGSNYGYTFGSGTRLTVV.

The gene calls are TRBV27 and TRBJ2-7; D gene unclear. V was trimmed by 0 bases and J by 7 bases, leaving 10 bases between them. The CDR3 has 13 amino acids. Germline CDR1 reads MNHEY; CDR2 reads SMNVEV (reference sequence). CDR3 loop: CASSLSYSLEQYF. Written as DNA, the CDR3 is TGTGCCAGCAGTTTATCCTACAGCCTAGAGCAGTACTTC.

This rearrangement joins TRBV29-1 to TRBJ1-1, with 7 bases identical to TRBD1. CDR1 and CDR2 from the germline V gene are SQVTM and ANQGSEA. Losses at the gene ends were 7 bases for V and 6 bases for J; bases not matched to a gene: 5. The CDR3 runs 11 residues. The CDR3 spells CSARQGSEAFF. Here the CDR3 DNA reads TGCAGCGCAAGACAGGGTTCTGAAGCTTTCTTT.

The chain links TRBV4-1 to TRBJ2-7; 11 bases are shared with TRBD2. CDR1 and CDR2 from the germline V gene are MGHRA and YSYEKL. CDR3 size: 19 residues. J was trimmed by 0 bases and V by 0 bases; bases with no gene match: 10. CDR3 protein: CASSQDPPELAGASYEQYF. CDR3 nucleotides: TGCGCCAGCAGCCAAGATCCGCCTGAACTAGCGGGAGCCTCCTACGAGCAGTACTTC.

The V and J genes are TRBV7-6 and TRBJ1-2; 8 bases match TRBD1. The CDR3 contains 15 residues. Losses at the gene ends were 5 bases for V and 4 bases for J; bases not matched to a gene: 9. The germline CDR1 and CDR2 sequences are SGHVS and FNYEAQ. The DNA for the CDR3 is TGTGCCAGCAGCCCCGGGACAGGCGGATCCTATGGCTACACCTTC. Encoded protein: CASSPGTGGSYGYTF.

The chain combines TRBV11-3 with TRBJ2-3; TRBD2 agrees at 11 bases. The ends lost 5 bases at V and 5 bases at J; junction bases unmatched: 3. The CDR3 is 14 residues long. Germline V gives CDR1 SGHNT, CDR2 YENEEA. CDR3 coding DNA: TGTGCCAGCAGCCGTGGACTAGCGGGAGATACGCAGTATTTT. It translates to CASSRGLAGDTQYF.

The chain is built from TRBV18 and TRBJ2-5; 11 bases are shared with TRBD2. The ends lost 3 bases at V and 5 bases at J; junction bases unmatched: 11. CDR1 is KGHSH, CDR2 LQKENI, per germline. The CDR3 contains 17 residues. Here the CDR3 reads CASSPFDVAGGHETQYF. The DNA of the CDR3 is TGTGCCAGCTCACCGTTTGATGTAGCGGGAGGGCATGAGACCCAGTACTTC.

The CDR3 spells CASSSVEGNTEAFF. The CDR3 region has the DNA TGTGCCAGCAGTTCCGTGGAGGGGAACACTGAAGCTTTCTTT. The rearrangement uses TRBV7-9 and TRBJ1-1; D unresolved. This CDR3 comprises 14 residues. V shed 6 bases and J shed 1 base, with 12 bases lying between them. Germline values: CDR1 SEHNR, CDR2 FQNEAQ (reference sequence).

This sequence joins TRBV5-1 and TRBJ1-2; TRBD1 is a possible D gene (6 bases). CDR3 length: 14 residues. The germline V gene has CDR1 SGHRS and CDR2 YFSETQ. V lost 6 bases, J lost 0 bases, and 12 bases lay in between. The CDR3 DNA reads as TGCGCCAGCAAAGGACAGCAAACTAACTATGGCTACACCTTC. Protein sequence: CASKGQQTNYGYTF.

The chain recombines TRBV9 with TRBJ1-5, with unresolved D. This CDR3 has 13 amino acids. Germline CDR1 reads SGDLS; CDR2 reads YYNGEE. V was trimmed by 0 bases and J by 4 bases, leaving 5 bases between them. The DNA for the CDR3 is TGTGCCAGCAGCGTAGAGGTGAATCAGCCCCAGCATTTT. Translated, it gives CASSVEVNQPQHF. Drawing the rest from reference TRBV9 and TRBJ1-5, the complete variable domain is DSGVTQTPKHLITATGQRVTLRCSPRSGDLSVYWYQQSLDQGLQFLIQYYNGEERAKGNILERFSAQQFPDLHSELNLSSLELGDSALYFCASSVEVNQPQHFGDGTRLSIL.

This clone was counted once. The chain joins TRBV29-1 to TRBJ2-1, with D maybe TRBD1 (6 bases). Germline CDR1 is SQVTM and CDR2 is ANQGSEA. The CDR3 consists of 11 residues. V lost 3 bases to trimming and J lost 11 bases, with 11 bases between them. The CDR3 DNA is TGCAGCGTTGAGTGGGGGCTTAAGCAGTTCTTC. Protein sequence: CSVEWGLKQFF.

This chain uses TRBV2 with TRBJ2-2; D call uncertain. This CDR3 is built from 12 residues. V was shortened by 6 bases and J by 9 bases, with 11 bases between the two germline ends. The germline V gene has CDR1 SNHLY and CDR2 FYNNEI. As DNA, the CDR3 is TGTGCCAGCAGAGTGGAGAGCAGGGAGCTGTTTTTT. Translating gives CASRVESRELFF.

The gene calls are TRBV6-1 and TRBJ2-7; maybe TRBD1 (5 bases). The germline V gene encodes CDR1 MNHNS and CDR2 SASEGT. The CDR3 extends over 14 amino acids. Trimming stripped 7 bases from V and 0 bases from J, with 13 bases between. The CDR3 loop reads CASNRQTSSYEQYF. The CDR3 DNA is TGTGCCAGCAATCGACAGACAAGCTCCTACGAGCAGTACTTC.

The chain uses TRBV28 and TRBJ2-7; tentative D call: TRBD1 (9 bases). Germline V gene lookup returns CDR1 MDHEN and CDR2 SYDVKM. CDR3 size: 20 residues. Trimming removed 4 bases at V and 6 bases at J, with 34 bases between. CDR3 loop: CASSSGTGLVGGGRLVEQYF. CDR3 coding DNA: TGTGCCAGCAGTTCCGGGACAGGGTTAGTCGGCGGCGGGAGGTTGGTCGAGCAGTACTTC.

This chain links TRBV30 with TRBJ2-7; D gene ambiguous. Germline V gene data show CDR1 as GTSNPN and CDR2 as SVGIG (reference sequence). The V gene lost 1 base and the J gene lost 7 bases, with 11 bases spanning the gap. This CDR3 has 12 amino acids. CDR3: CAWSAWATEQYF. DNA for the CDR3: TGTGCCTGGAGTGCGTGGGCAACTGAGCAGTACTTC.